Listed here are 13 T cell receptor beta chains from one sample, sequenced in a study of identical twins. TCRdb fed the 5' RACE reads into MiXCR, producing one record per CDR3 protein. Of 450,000 or so distinct CDR3 sequences in the sample, approximately 18% are singletons; the top ten hold 12%. Sequencing input: naive T cells sorted from blood. Source of these receptors: a man aged 50-60 years in good health.

The chain uses TRBV7-2 and TRBJ2-1; D is tentatively TRBD1 or TRBD2 (5 bases each). Germline values: CDR1 SGHTA, CDR2 FQGNSA. The CDR3 is 14 amino acids. V was trimmed by 3 bases and J by 5 bases, leaving 11 bases between them. CDR3 residues: CASSFGTSDNEQFF. CDR3 nucleotides: TGTGCCAGCAGCTTTGGGACGTCGGACAATGAGCAGTTCTTC.

The rearrangement links TRBV6-5 to TRBJ2-7, with no clear D. Per the germline V gene, CDR1 is MNHEY and CDR2 is SVGAGI. With 2 bases removed from V and 3 bases from J, the gap between germline ends came to 11 bases. The CDR3 totals 14 residues. DNA of the CDR3: TGTGCCAGCAGTTACGGTCTGGGCAGCTACGAGCAGTACTTC. Its translation is CASSYGLGSYEQYF.

V usage is TRBV10-3 and J usage is TRBJ2-3, with D uncertain. The CDR3 is made up of 13 amino acids. Looked up from germline, CDR1 is ENHRY and CDR2 is SYGVKD. V lost 0 bases, J lost 6 bases, and 7 bases lay in between. CDR3 residues: CAISESVKDTQYF. CDR3 coding DNA: TGTGCCATCAGTGAGTCTGTAAAGGATACGCAGTATTTT.

In this sample, this clonotype turned up many times. This chain joins TRBV20-1 and TRBJ1-2; D is unresolved. Germline V lookup: CDR1 DFQATT, CDR2 SNEGSKA (reference sequence). The CDR3 totals 12 residues. V gave up 6 bases and J gave up 4 bases, with 12 bases separating them. This chain's CDR3 is CSASPLTYGYTF. CDR3 DNA sequence: TGCAGTGCCAGCCCTCTGACCTATGGCTACACCTTC.

This clonotype was found a few times. This chain connects TRBV6-1 to TRBJ2-3; TRBD2 aligns across 7 bases. The germline gives CDR1 MNHNS, CDR2 SASEGT. The CDR3 has 14 residues. V trimming: 6 bases; J trimming: 6 bases; junction bases outside the gene matches: 9. The CDR3 coding sequence is TGTGCCAGCAGAAAGGAGCGGGGTAGGGATACGCAGTATTTT. Translating it yields CASRKERGRDTQYF.

This clonotype was detected many times. The gene calls are TRBV19 and TRBJ2-1, with 8 bases aligning to TRBD2. V lost 5 bases, J lost 7 bases, and 10 bases stayed unmatched. The CDR3 covers 15 residues. Looked up from germline, CDR1 is LNHDA and CDR2 is SQIVND (reference sequence). The CDR3 bases are TGTGCCAGTAGTGTTCTAGCGGGTGGGGGTAATGAGCAGTTCTTC. This encodes CASSVLAGGGNEQFF.

The sample holds many counts of this clonotype. This sequence joins TRBV5-1 and TRBJ2-3; possibly TRBD1 or TRBD2 for D (5 bases each). The CDR3 has 15 residues. V lost 0 bases and J lost 4, with 12 bases in between. From germline, CDR1 is SGHRS and CDR2 YFSETQ. The chain's CDR3 is CASSLDGAAADTQYF. The CDR3 bases are TGCGCCAGCAGCTTGGACGGGGCCGCCGCAGATACGCAGTATTTT. Variable domain in full (rest from reference TRBV5-1 and TRBJ2-3): KAGVTQTPRYLIKTRGQQVTLSCSPISGHRSVSWYQQTPGQGLQFLFEYFSETQRNKGNFPGRFSGRQFSNSRSEMNVSTLELGDSALYLCASSLDGAAADTQYFGPGTRLTVL.

The rearrangement links TRBV5-1 to TRBJ2-7; D may be TRBD2 (5 bases). Germline V CDR1 and CDR2: SGHRS, YFSETQ. The CDR3 covers 15 residues. Trimming stripped 4 bases from V and 1 base from J, with 15 bases between. The CDR3 nucleotides read TGCGCCAGCAGCGTGGAGGCTACCTTATCCTACGAGCAGTACTTC. Its protein is CASSVEATLSYEQYF.

This clonotype was recorded at least ten times. The chain links TRBV20-1 to TRBJ2-7; 7 bases are a match to TRBD2. The CDR3 spans 15 residues. Losses at the gene ends were 1 base for V and 2 bases for J; bases not matched to a gene: 8. Germline CDR1 and CDR2: DFQATT and SNEGSKA (reference sequence). The CDR3 DNA reads as TGCAGTGCTAGAGGTCTAGCGGACCCTACCTACGAGCAGTACTTC. Its translation is CSARGLADPTYEQYF.

This clonotype was seen at least ten times. The chain uses TRBV10-2 and TRBJ2-5, with 8 positions matching TRBD2. The CDR3 loop spans 15 amino acids. V dropped 5 bases and J dropped 1; count of bases not matched to a gene: 6. The germline V gene encodes CDR1 WSHSY and CDR2 SAAADI. The CDR3, as DNA: TGCGCCAGCAGTCCGGGGGGGGGTATCCAAGAGACCCAGTACTTC. Encoded protein: CASSPGGGIQETQYF.

J is TRBJ2-7 and V is TRBV7-2, with TRBD2 matching 7 bases. Germline values: CDR1 SGHTA, CDR2 FQGNSA. There are 17 residues in the CDR3. Unmatched junction bases numbered 15, after V lost 0 bases and J lost 7 bases. The CDR3 DNA sequence: TGTGCCAGCAGCTTAGCGGTCCTTAGCGGGTCCCGGGGGGAGCAGTACTTC. The encoded protein is CASSLAVLSGSRGEQYF. The entire variable domain, with the rest obtained from reference TRBV7-2 and TRBJ2-7, is as follows: GAGVSQSPSNKVTEKGKDVELRCDPISGHTALYWYRQSLGQGLEFLIYFQGNSAPDKSGLPSDRFSAERTGGSVSTLTIQRTQQEDSAVYLCASSLAVLSGSRGEQYFGPGTRLTVT.

The chain uses TRBV6-2 or TRBV6-3 and TRBJ2-5; 8 bases line up with TRBD2. Losses at the gene ends were 3 bases for V and 2 bases for J; bases not matched to a gene: 8. The CDR3 totals 16 residues. Per the germline V gene, CDR1 is MNHEY and CDR2 is SVGEGT. The CDR3 sequence is CASSYRERGSQETQYF. The CDR3 nucleotides are TGTGCCAGCAGTTATCGAGAGCGGGGGTCTCAAGAGACCCAGTACTTC.

The V and J genes are TRBV29-1 and TRBJ2-7, with TRBD1 matching 8 bases. Germline CDR1 and CDR2: SQVTM and ANQGSEA. V was clipped by 4 bases and J by 4 bases; unmatched bases: 9. The CDR3 is made up of 14 amino acids. CDR3 DNA: TGCAGCGTTGTCGCTCAGGACAGGGTTTACGAGCAGTACTTC. Amino acid sequence: CSVVAQDRVYEQYF.